Below are 11 T cell receptor beta chains sequenced from a single sample in a study of shared clonotypes between healthy human individuals. Method: immunoSEQ multiplex PCR; TCRdb's copy keeps in-frame clones and lacks some. The table records about 510,000 clones, 60% to 85% of them present only once. The sample was PBMCs. These receptors were taken from a woman aged 40 to 49 in good health. Some clones in this sample may be carry-over from other donors' samples.

CDR3 DNA sequence: TGTGCCAGCAGCGACGGAGCAACTAATGAAAAACTGTTTTTT. It specifies CASSDGATNEKLFF. The chain joins TRBV6-5 to TRBJ1-4; no reliable D call. The ends were cut back, 6 bases at V and 0 bases at J, with 8 bases in the middle. The germline CDR1 and CDR2 sequences are MNHEY and SVGAGI. This CDR3 is 14 amino acids long.

A word on this clone: Other nucleotide sequences from this sample produce the same CDR3. The V gene is TRBV5-1, the J gene TRBJ2-1; 7 nucleotides agree with TRBD2. This CDR3 is built from 15 residues. CDR1 and CDR2 (germline): SGHRS, YFSETQ. The J segment lost 2 bases and the V segment lost 0 bases, leaving 2 bases of the junction unmatched. The CDR3 protein is CASSLASGAYNEQFF. CDR3 sequence (DNA): TGCGCCAGCAGCTTGGCTAGCGGAGCCTACAATGAGCAGTTCTTC.

The chain uses TRBV5-1 and TRBJ2-2; 7 nucleotides agree with TRBD1. The junction had 8 bases not matched to a gene; V was cut back by 4 bases and J by 2 bases. The germline V gene has CDR1 SGHRS and CDR2 YFSETQ. The CDR3 covers 16 residues. The CDR3 sequence is CASSPRGQINTGELFF. In DNA form, the CDR3 reads TGCGCCAGCAGCCCCCGGGGACAGATTAACACCGGGGAGCTGTTTTTT.

This chain uses TRBV5-1 with TRBJ1-4; TRBD1 matches at 7 bases. The CDR3 loop spans 18 amino acids. The germline CDR1 and CDR2 sequences are SGHRS and YFSETQ. J was trimmed by 6 bases and V by 4 bases; bases with no gene match: 18. The CDR3 DNA is TGCGCCAGCAGCCCGCTCCCTTCTACTGACAGGGCAGATGAAAAACTGTTTTTT. This sequence encodes CASSPLPSTDRADEKLFF.

This clone was counted a single time. V is TRBV10-3 and J is TRBJ2-3; a possible D gene is TRBD2 (6 bases). The V gene lost 6 bases and the J gene lost 0 bases, with 7 bases spanning the gap. CDR1 ENHRY and CDR2 SYGVKD come from the germline V gene. The CDR3 extends over 13 amino acids. The CDR3 here is CAISGTSTDTQYF. The CDR3 nucleotides read TGTGCCATCAGCGGGACTAGCACAGATACGCAGTATTTT.

This clone was detected a few times. The chain employs TRBV28 and TRBJ2-6, with 11 positions matching TRBD1. The CDR3 consists of 19 residues. V was clipped by 6 bases and J by 2 bases; unmatched bases: 12. Germline V CDR1 and CDR2: MDHEN, SYDVKM. The chain's CDR3 is CASRPMSRDRGAGANVLTF. In DNA, the CDR3 is TGTGCCAGCAGGCCCATGAGCCGGGACAGGGGGGCTGGGGCCAACGTCCTGACTTTC.

This rearrangement joins TRBV5-1 to TRBJ1-1; D may be TRBD1 (5 bases). V lost 1 base, J lost 5 bases, and 15 bases lay in between. The CDR3 extends over 15 amino acids. CDR1 and CDR2 from the germline V gene are SGHRS and YFSETQ. This CDR3 is CASSLIGGTGTEAFF. CDR3 DNA sequence: TGCGCCAGCAGCTTGATTGGAGGGACGGGGACTGAAGCTTTCTTT.

As DNA, the CDR3 is TGTGCCATCAGTGATGGGGCCATTAATGCTTACAATGAGCAGTTCTTC. As protein: CAISDGAINAYNEQFF. The rearrangement uses TRBV10-3 and TRBJ2-1; TRBD1 is a possible D gene (5 bases). The CDR3 runs to 16 residues. The V gene lost 3 bases and the J gene lost 4 bases, with 16 bases spanning the gap. Germline CDR1 and CDR2: ENHRY and SYGVKD.

The chain links TRBV6-4 to TRBJ2-1, with D perhaps matching TRBD2 (5 bases). Trimming stripped 2 bases from V and 2 bases from J, with 10 bases between. Per germline, CDR1 MRHNA and CDR2 SNTAGT. The CDR3 totals 15 residues. CDR3 residues: CASSDSLATYNEQFF. In DNA, the CDR3 is TGTGCCAGCAGTGACAGCCTAGCCACCTACAATGAGCAGTTCTTC.

The V gene is TRBV4-3, the J gene TRBJ1-2; D perhaps matches TRBD1 (6 bases). The V and J ends lost 0 bases and 2 bases respectively, with 22 bases between them. The CDR3 runs 19 residues. In germline, CDR1 is LGHNA, CDR2 YSLEER. CDR3 in amino acids: CASSQDSTYPGHPNYGYTF. CDR3 DNA: TGCGCCAGCAGCCAAGATTCGACCTACCCGGGACACCCCAACTATGGCTACACCTTC.

The genes are TRBV9 and TRBJ1-2, with 8 bases identical to TRBD1. With V trimmed by 4 bases and J by 4 bases, 9 bases remained unmatched. The CDR3 loop spans 15 amino acids. The germline V gene has CDR1 SGDLS and CDR2 YYNGEE. DNA of the CDR3: TGTGCCAGCAGCTCCGCAGGGGGCGCTTTCTATGGCTACACCTTC. As protein: CASSSAGGAFYGYTF.